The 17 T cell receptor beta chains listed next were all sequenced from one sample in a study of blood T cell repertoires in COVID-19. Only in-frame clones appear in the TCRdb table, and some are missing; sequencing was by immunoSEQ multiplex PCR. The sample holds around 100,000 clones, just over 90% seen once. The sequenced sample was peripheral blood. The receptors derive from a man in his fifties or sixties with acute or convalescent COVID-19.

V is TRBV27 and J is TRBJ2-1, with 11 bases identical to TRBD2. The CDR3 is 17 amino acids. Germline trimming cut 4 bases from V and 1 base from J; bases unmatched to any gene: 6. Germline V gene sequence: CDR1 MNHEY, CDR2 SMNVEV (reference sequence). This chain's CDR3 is CASSSTRTSGSYNEQFF. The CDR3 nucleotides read TGTGCCAGCAGTTCCACCCGGACTAGCGGGTCCTACAATGAGCAGTTCTTC.

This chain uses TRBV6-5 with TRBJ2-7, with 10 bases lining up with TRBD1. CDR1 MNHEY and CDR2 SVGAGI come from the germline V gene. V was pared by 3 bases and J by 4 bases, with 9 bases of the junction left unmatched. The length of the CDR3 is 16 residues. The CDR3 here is CASSYLKRDRGYEQYF. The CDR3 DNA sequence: TGTGCCAGCAGTTATCTTAAAAGGGACAGGGGTTACGAGCAGTACTTC.

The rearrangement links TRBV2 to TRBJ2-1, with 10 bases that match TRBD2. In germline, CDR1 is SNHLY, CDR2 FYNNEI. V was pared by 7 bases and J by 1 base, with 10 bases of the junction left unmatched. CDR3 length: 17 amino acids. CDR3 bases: TGTGCCAGCAAACATCTAGCGGGAGCCCCTTCCTACAATGAGCAGTTCTTC. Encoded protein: CASKHLAGAPSYNEQFF.

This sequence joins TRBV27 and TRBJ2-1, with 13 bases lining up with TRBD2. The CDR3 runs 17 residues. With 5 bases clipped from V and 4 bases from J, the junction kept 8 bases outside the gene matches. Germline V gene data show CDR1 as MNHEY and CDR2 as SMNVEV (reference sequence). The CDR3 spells CASSLMTSGRKYNEQFF. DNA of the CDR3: TGTGCCAGCAGTCTGATGACTAGCGGGAGGAAGTACAATGAGCAGTTCTTC.

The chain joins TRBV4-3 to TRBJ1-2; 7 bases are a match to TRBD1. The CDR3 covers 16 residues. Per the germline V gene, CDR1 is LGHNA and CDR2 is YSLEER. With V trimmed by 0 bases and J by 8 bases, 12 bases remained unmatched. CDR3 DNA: TGCGCCAGCAGCCAAGATACAGGGGCGGGCTCGGAGGGCTACACCTTC. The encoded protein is CASSQDTGAGSEGYTF.

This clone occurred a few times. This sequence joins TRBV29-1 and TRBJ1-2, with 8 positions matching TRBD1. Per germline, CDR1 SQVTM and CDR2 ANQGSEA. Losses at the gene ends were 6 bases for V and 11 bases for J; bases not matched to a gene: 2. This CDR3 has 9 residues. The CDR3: CSVGQGYTF. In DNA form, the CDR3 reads TGCAGCGTCGGACAGGGATACACCTTC.

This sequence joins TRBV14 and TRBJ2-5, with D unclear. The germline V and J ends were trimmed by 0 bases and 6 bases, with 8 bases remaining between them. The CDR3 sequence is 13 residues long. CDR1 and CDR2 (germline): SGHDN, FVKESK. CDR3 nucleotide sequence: TGTGCCAGCAGCCAAGATCACTACCAGACCCAGTACTTC. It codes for CASSQDHYQTQYF.

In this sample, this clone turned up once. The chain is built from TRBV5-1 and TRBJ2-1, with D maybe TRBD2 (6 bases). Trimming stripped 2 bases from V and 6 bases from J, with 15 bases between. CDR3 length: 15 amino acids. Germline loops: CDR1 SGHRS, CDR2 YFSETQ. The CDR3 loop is CASSFRGIASNEQFF. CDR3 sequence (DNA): TGCGCCAGCAGCTTTCGCGGGATCGCCTCCAATGAGCAGTTCTTC.

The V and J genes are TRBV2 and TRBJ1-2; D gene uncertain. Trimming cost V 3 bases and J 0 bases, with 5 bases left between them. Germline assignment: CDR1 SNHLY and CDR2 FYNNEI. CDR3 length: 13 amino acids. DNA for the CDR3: TGTGCCAGCAGTGATACAGCTAACTATGGCTACACCTTC. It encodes CASSDTANYGYTF.

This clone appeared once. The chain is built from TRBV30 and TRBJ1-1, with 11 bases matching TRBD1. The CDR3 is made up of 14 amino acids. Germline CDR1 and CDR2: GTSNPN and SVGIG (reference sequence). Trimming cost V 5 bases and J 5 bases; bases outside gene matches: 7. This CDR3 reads CAWGTGGRSTEAFF. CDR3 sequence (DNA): TGTGCCTGGGGGACAGGGGGGAGAAGTACTGAAGCTTTCTTT.

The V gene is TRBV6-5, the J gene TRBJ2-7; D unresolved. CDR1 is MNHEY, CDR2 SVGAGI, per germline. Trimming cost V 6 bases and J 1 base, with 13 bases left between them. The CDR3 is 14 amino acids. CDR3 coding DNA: TGTGCCAGCAGATTATTTGCCAGGTCCTACGAGCAGTACTTC. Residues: CASRLFARSYEQYF.

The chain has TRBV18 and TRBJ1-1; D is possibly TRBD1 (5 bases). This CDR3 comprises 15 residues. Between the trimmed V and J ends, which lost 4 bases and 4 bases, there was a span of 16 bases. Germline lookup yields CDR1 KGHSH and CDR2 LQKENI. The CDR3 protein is CASSHRQSQGTEAFF. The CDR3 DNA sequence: TGTGCCAGCTCACACAGACAGTCCCAAGGCACTGAAGCTTTCTTT.

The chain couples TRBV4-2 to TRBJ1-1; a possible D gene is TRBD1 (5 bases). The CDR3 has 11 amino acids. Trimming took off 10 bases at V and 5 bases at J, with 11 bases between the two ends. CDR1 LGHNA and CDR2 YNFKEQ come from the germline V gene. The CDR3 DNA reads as TGTGCCACGAGCGGGGGAACTGAAGCTTTCTTT. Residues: CATSGGTEAFF.

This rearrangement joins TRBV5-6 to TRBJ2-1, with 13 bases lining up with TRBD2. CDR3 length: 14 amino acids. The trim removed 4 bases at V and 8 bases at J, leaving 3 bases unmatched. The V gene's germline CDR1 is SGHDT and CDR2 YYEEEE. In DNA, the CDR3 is TGTGCCAGCAGCCCAGGACTAGCGGGAGATGAGCAGTTCTTC. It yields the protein CASSPGLAGDEQFF.

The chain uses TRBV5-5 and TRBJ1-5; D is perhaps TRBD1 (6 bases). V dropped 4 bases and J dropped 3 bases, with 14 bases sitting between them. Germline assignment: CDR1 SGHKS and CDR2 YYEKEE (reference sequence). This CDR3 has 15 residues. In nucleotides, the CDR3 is TGTGCCAGCAGCCCTAGGGGGGGCATCAATCAGCCCCAGCATTTT. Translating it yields CASSPRGGINQPQHF.

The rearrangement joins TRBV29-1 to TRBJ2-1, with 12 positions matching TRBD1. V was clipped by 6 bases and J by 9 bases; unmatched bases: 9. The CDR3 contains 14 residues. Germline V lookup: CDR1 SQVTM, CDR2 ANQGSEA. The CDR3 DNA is TGCAGCGTCGTAGGGACAGGGGGCAGGGGTGAGCAGTTCTTC. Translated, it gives CSVVGTGGRGEQFF.

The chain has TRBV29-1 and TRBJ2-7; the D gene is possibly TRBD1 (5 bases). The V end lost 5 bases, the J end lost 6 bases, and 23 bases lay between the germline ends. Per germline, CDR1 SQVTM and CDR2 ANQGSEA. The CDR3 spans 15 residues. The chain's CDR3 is CSVTRTGPRSLEQYF. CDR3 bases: TGCAGCGTTACCAGAACAGGTCCCCGGAGCCTCGAGCAGTACTTC.